This passage covers 18 T cell receptor beta chains from one sample sequenced in a study of cytomegalovirus exposure and HLA in healthy donors. The PCR used 60 Vbeta and 13 Jbeta primers. Data came from immunoSEQ multiplex PCR; TCRdb stores just in-frame clones and leaves some out. The sample holds 200,000 or so clones, roughly 80% seen once. The sample comprised PBMCs. Receptors originate from a man aged 50 to 60 in good health and CMV-seronegative.

The V gene is TRBV13, the J gene TRBJ1-1; no reliable D call. CDR1 and CDR2 (germline): PRHDT, FYEKMQ (reference sequence). V was clipped by 1 base and J by 0 bases, with 15 bases between them. This CDR3 region has 17 residues. CDR3 nucleotides: TGTGCCAGCAGCTTAGATCGATCCGGACTGCTGAACACTGAAGCTTTCTTT. Translating gives CASSLDRSGLLNTEAFF.

The chain is built from TRBV7-2 and TRBJ2-2; 7 bases map to TRBD2. After removal of 3 bases from V and 1 base from J, the junction contained 2 bases not matched to a gene. Germline V CDR1 and CDR2: SGHTA, FQGNSA. There are 15 residues in the CDR3. The DNA of the CDR3 is TGTGCCAGCAGCTTTCTAGCGGTGAACACCGGGGAGCTGTTTTTT. Encoded protein: CASSFLAVNTGELFF.

This clone was seen only once. The chain couples TRBV4-1 to TRBJ2-2, with D hard to call. Germline V gene sequence: CDR1 MGHRA, CDR2 YSYEKL. V was clipped by 0 bases and J by 6 bases, with 8 bases between them. The CDR3 has 14 residues. CDR3 bases: TGCGCCAGCAGCCAAGAGATGGGCGCCGGGGAGCTGTTTTTT. Residues: CASSQEMGAGELFF.

This clone was seen a single time. The genes are TRBV5-6 and TRBJ1-1; the D gene is possibly TRBD1 (5 bases). The CDR3 has 14 residues. From germline, CDR1 is SGHDT and CDR2 YYEEEE. V was pared by 0 bases and J by 0 bases, with 6 bases between. CDR3: CASSLGGVNTEAFF. CDR3 bases: TGTGCCAGCAGCTTGGGGGGGGTGAACACTGAAGCTTTCTTT.

The table lists this clone with a count of one. This chain uses TRBV4-1 with TRBJ1-3; 7 nucleotides agree with TRBD1. CDR1 and CDR2 from the germline V gene are MGHRA and YSYEKL. This CDR3 comprises 17 residues. J was trimmed by 2 bases and V by 0 bases; bases with no gene match: 7. CDR3 sequence reads: CASSQDVGTAPGNTIYF. CDR3 in DNA: TGCGCCAGCAGCCAAGACGTAGGGACAGCGCCTGGAAACACCATATATTTT.

This rearrangement joins TRBV11-2 to TRBJ2-3; 13 bases map to TRBD2. Germline values: CDR1 SGHAT, CDR2 FQNNGV. V gave up 5 bases and J gave up 1 base; unmatched junction bases: 3. The CDR3 is 16 amino acids. The CDR3 region is CASSLGLAGGTDTQYF. CDR3 DNA sequence: TGTGCCAGCAGCCTAGGACTAGCGGGAGGCACAGATACGCAGTATTTT.

The chain has TRBV7-6 and TRBJ1-1, with TRBD1 matching 7 bases. The CDR3 spans 15 residues. The germline gives CDR1 SGHVS, CDR2 FNYEAQ. Trimming at V came to 5 bases and at J to 4 bases, leaving 10 bases not matched to a gene. The CDR3 loop is CASSGETGLGTEAFF. CDR3 coding DNA: TGTGCCAGCAGCGGAGAGACAGGGTTGGGCACTGAAGCTTTCTTT. The full variable domain, in which reference TRBV7-6 and TRBJ1-1 provide the parts outside the CDR3, is GAGVSQSPRYKVTKRGQDVALRCDPISGHVSLYWYRQALGQGPEFLTYFNYEAQQDKSGLPNDRFSAERPEGSISTLTIQRTEQRDSAMYRCASSGETGLGTEAFFGQGTRLTVV.

The chain is built from TRBV7-9 and TRBJ2-5; 9 nucleotides line up with TRBD1. The V segment lost 2 bases and the J segment 0 bases; nucleotides outside the gene matches: 7. CDR3 length equals 17 residues. Per the germline V gene, CDR1 is SEHNR and CDR2 is FQNEAQ (reference sequence). This chain's CDR3 is CASSLPRDRAYQETQYF. The CDR3, as DNA: TGTGCCAGCAGCTTACCACGGGACAGGGCTTACCAAGAGACCCAGTACTTC.

The chain links TRBV5-6 to TRBJ2-2, with TRBD1 matching over 8 bases. CDR1 and CDR2 (germline): SGHDT, YYEEEE. This CDR3 is built from 14 residues. The ends lost 4 bases at V and 2 bases at J; junction bases unmatched: 1. The CDR3 DNA reads TGTGCCAGCAGCCCAGGGGGCAACACCGGGGAGCTGTTTTTT. It encodes CASSPGGNTGELFF.

The chain employs TRBV7-2 and TRBJ1-5, with D perhaps TRBD1 (5 bases). The CDR3 runs to 15 residues. Germline V gene data show CDR1 as SGHTA and CDR2 as FQGNSA. Between the trimmed V and J ends, which lost 4 bases and 0 bases, there was a span of 10 bases. The CDR3 sequence is CASSSSGGSNQPQHF. For the CDR3, the DNA is TGTGCCAGCAGCTCCTCCGGGGGTAGCAATCAGCCCCAGCATTTT.

The chain joins TRBV6-5 to TRBJ1-2; D remains ambiguous. The CDR3 covers 15 residues. From germline, CDR1 is MNHEY and CDR2 SVGAGI. V lost 0 bases, J lost 1 base, and 9 bases lay in between. For the CDR3, the DNA is TGTGCCAGCAGTTACTCTTATCTAAATAACTATGGCTACACCTTC. This sequence encodes CASSYSYLNNYGYTF.

V gene TRBV9 combines with J gene TRBJ2-2; D possibly corresponds to TRBD1 (5 bases). V was trimmed by 3 bases and J by 5 bases, leaving 14 bases between them. The germline V gene has CDR1 SGDLS and CDR2 YYNGEE. The CDR3 has 15 amino acids. CDR3 in amino acids: CASSGRTPSTGELFF. CDR3 sequence (DNA): TGTGCCAGCAGCGGAAGGACACCCTCGACCGGGGAGCTGTTTTTT.

The rearrangement links TRBV6-5 to TRBJ2-1; D might be TRBD1 (5 bases). The V and J ends lost 0 bases and 9 bases respectively, with 15 bases between them. Germline lookup yields CDR1 MNHEY and CDR2 SVGAGI. This CDR3 comprises 15 residues. The CDR3 loop is CASSYSLPARAEQFF. Written as DNA, the CDR3 is TGTGCCAGCAGTTACTCGCTCCCGGCCAGGGCTGAGCAGTTCTTC.

This sequence joins TRBV5-5 and TRBJ1-1, with TRBD1 matching over 7 bases. The trim removed 5 bases at V and 1 base at J, leaving 8 bases unmatched. In germline, CDR1 is SGHKS, CDR2 YYEKEE (reference sequence). The CDR3 is 15 amino acids. CDR3 in amino acids: CASRGDSRKNTEAFF. CDR3 DNA: TGTGCCAGCAGAGGGGACAGCCGAAAGAACACTGAAGCTTTCTTT.

The CDR3 spells CASSHPPADSYNSPLHF. DNA of the CDR3: TGTGCCAGCAGCCACCCTCCCGCCGACAGCTATAATTCACCCCTCCACTTT. The chain recombines TRBV25-1 with TRBJ1-6, with D possibly TRBD1 on 5 matching bases. Germline V CDR1 and CDR2: MGHDK, SYGVNS. The germline V and J ends were trimmed by 6 bases and 3 bases, with 18 bases remaining between them. CDR3 length: 17 residues.

On this clone itself: The same CDR3 also results from other DNA sequences found in this sample. This rearrangement joins TRBV7-8 to TRBJ1-2; D gene uncertain. From germline, CDR1 is SGHVS and CDR2 FQNEAQ. The ends were cut back, 3 bases at V and 5 bases at J, with 10 bases in the middle. The CDR3 length is 13 residues. CDR3 amino acids: CASSFAYLYGYTF. DNA of the CDR3: TGTGCCAGCAGCTTTGCCTACCTATATGGCTACACCTTC.

A few counts support this clone. V usage is TRBV4-3 and J usage is TRBJ2-1, with D unresolved. Trimming stripped 0 bases from V and 0 bases from J, with 12 bases between. This CDR3 has 17 amino acids. The V gene's germline CDR1 is LGHNA and CDR2 YSLEER. Written as DNA, the CDR3 is TGCGCCAGCAGCCAAGATCGGTACTCGAGCTCCTACAATGAGCAGTTCTTC. It yields the protein CASSQDRYSSSYNEQFF.

In its sample, this clone was seen a few times. The CDR3 DNA sequence: TGTGCCAGCAGTGCCGTAACTTTTTATGGCTACACCTTC. This sequence encodes CASSAVTFYGYTF. The chain uses TRBV2 and TRBJ1-2; D not certain. Looked up from germline, CDR1 is SNHLY and CDR2 is FYNNEI. The CDR3 contains 13 residues. V was trimmed by 4 bases and J by 5 bases, leaving 11 bases between them.